In its sample, the clone carrying this TCR beta chain was seen a few times. The data belong to a study of cytomegalovirus exposure and HLA in healthy donors. Primers for the PCR totalled 60 Vbeta and 13 Jbeta. The method was immunoSEQ multiplex PCR; TCRdb's version includes in-frame clones alone and lacks a portion of them. The sample includes 100,000 to 150,000 clones, 77% of them seen just once. The CDR3 extends over 15 amino acids. Between the trimmed V and J ends, which lost 2 bases and 3 bases, there was a span of 10 bases. Per germline, CDR1 MGHRA and CDR2 YSYEKL. Sequencing was carried out using PBMCs. The V gene is TRBV4-1, the J gene TRBJ2-2; weak D call: TRBD1 (5 bases). This TCR was recovered from a woman aged 40 to 49 in good health and CMV-seronegative. CDR3 DNA: TGCGCCAGCAGCCAAATAGACAGAGACACCGGGGAGCTGTTTTTT. Amino acid sequence: CASSQIDRDTGELFF.